The entry that follows covers one T cell receptor beta chain sequence. Its antigen is still unknown. The record has no base qualities; no much larger clone is one base away. Deletion took 4 bases off V and 2 bases off J, with a span of 10 bases between the germline ends. There are 14 amino acids in the CDR3, from cysteine to phenylalanine inclusive. Left in the record is the CDR3 DNA by itself, 42 bases read in frame from the first base. Looking up the germline V gene yields CDR1 MNHNS and CDR2 SASEGT. This record belongs to a study of blood T cells in healthy people across ages (dated by TCRdb to between 2015 and 2017). Some background on the complete study: In model experiments, roughly one uniquely barcoded TCR beta cDNA molecule per two T cells was captured by template switching. To track age-related changes in TCR beta repertoire diversity, the study relied on deep sequencing normalized with unique cDNA molecular identifiers. For two donors (one aged 18 to 30 and one aged 80 or older), the study analyzed two additional independent replicas of 1 million unique cDNA reads from the same blood draw. The donors were split into four age groups: young (average 16 years), middle-aged (around 40), aged (over 55) and long-lived (roughly 77). To avoid experimental bias, donors of different ages were distributed randomly across sequencing lanes.

The study at large found these results: Because the CMV infection status of the donors was unknown, age-related changes in expanded clonotypes may potentially have been confounded. Estimates of total diversity based on one million sequenced T cells were considered lower bounds and underestimates. Compared with the aged group, the long-lived group had more naive CD4+ T cells, fewer expanded clones and increased TCR diversity, a pattern suggesting age selection. As age increased, observed TCR beta diversity per million T cells dropped in a roughly linear way, and a significant reduction was already evident by age 40. Conclusive comparison of naive and antigen-experienced compartments was prevented by the profiling of bulk unsorted PBMCs. A strong correlation was found between observed TCR beta diversity and the percentage of naive T cells measured by flow cytometry.

The roughly 39 donors, aged roughly 6 to 90 years, were systemically healthy Caucasian individuals from Russia. About 9.8 milliliters of peripheral blood were drawn from each donor into EDTA-treated Vacutainer tubes. Ficoll-Paque density-gradient centrifugation was used to isolate PBMCs, with at least 7 million per sample. Total RNA was extracted from PBMCs with Trizol reagent, with at least 5 micrograms obtained per sample. For every donor, an aliquot of PBMCs went through flow cytometry to measure the percentages of naive CD45RAhigh/CD27high T cells. Libraries were made using 5' RACE. Data came from an Illumina HiSeq 2500. A second PCR of roughly 7 to 12 cycles was run with a J-beta primer mix and a sample-barcoded 5' primer. A unique molecular identifier was introduced onto each TCR beta cDNA molecule by a template-switch 5' adaptor carrying 12 random nucleotides. Each sample yielded at least 2.5 million CDR3-containing paired-end reads. First-strand cDNA was synthesized from all RNA with the Mint cDNA synthesis kit, primed by a TRBC-specific oligonucleotide. Following uracil-DNA glycosylase treatment, a first 18-cycle PCR with universal primers M1SS and BC2_uni_R was performed on all cDNA. The study's processing was this. Normalization of each sample was performed by random selection of 1 million high-quality reads, each carrying a distinct molecular identifier. Reads sharing molecular identifiers were discarded rather than binned into consensus sequences. CDR3 identification, clonotype clustering and error correction used MiTCR with a Q25 quality threshold and the strictest error-elimination algorithm. A nonparametric unseen species model with Euler transformation was used to estimate a lower bound on total TCR beta diversity. The public reads were reprocessed in TCRdb via fastp at Q25 and MiXCR, keeping in-frame beta chains. Rows are unified per CDR3 protein, each entry keeping the most common DNA and genes. TCRdb's processing, not the study's, gives the V and J calls here. This sample comprises 650,000 or so distinct CDR3 sequences, 45% to 60% of them detected only once. The ten largest clones add up to around an eighth of the sample.

This sequence uses TRBV6-1 and TRBJ2-3; possibly the D gene is TRBD2, per 5 matching bases. This sequence originates from an elderly woman in good health. Input material: blood. The CDR3 has the sequence CASSVASYTDTQYF. The bases read TGTGCCAGCAGTGTTGCTAGCTACACAGATACGCAGTATTTT.